This TCR beta chain emerged from a study of spatial heterogeneity in lung cancer. TCRdb passed the 5' RACE reads through MiXCR, listing each CDR3 protein once. The profile covers around 10,000 distinct CDR3 sequences, with roughly 4.2% appearing a single time and 6% to 9.5% taken by the ten largest. Germline V gene lookup returns CDR1 MNHNY and CDR2 SVGAGI (reference sequence). CDR3 length: 12 residues. Time point denoted: sample taken at primary tumor resection. Tumor, nontumor lung or frozen PBMC supplied whole RNA that was sequenced unsorted. This clonotype was detected ten times or more. One junction end does not reproduce the germline sequence, and a read error may be involved.

The receptor's source is a male donor with early-stage non-small cell lung cancer. The sequenced sample was normal lung tissue next to the tumor, obtained at surgery. The V call is TRBV6-6, the J call TRBJ1-1; TRBD1 might be the D (6 bases). The CDR3 DNA reads as TGTGCCAGCAGTTACAGGGACACGGAAGCTTTCTTT. This gives the protein CASSYRDTEAFF.